This record concerns one T cell receptor (beta chain) sequence. Its antigen is not identified. In germline, CDR1 is MDHEN, CDR2 SYDVKM. V shed 5 bases and J shed 4 bases, with 14 bases lying between them. The CDR3 totals 14 residues. This sample was included in a study of early stage breast cancer tumors. Study-wide findings and caveats: Compared with adjacent normal breast tissue, tumors showed 2 to 3-fold greater T cell density and higher clonality.

Sequencing used immunoSEQ multiplex PCR; TCRdb keeps in-frame clones, though not all of them. The table includes 25,000 to 35,000 clones, almost 75% detected once. This TCR was sampled from a person aged 40-50 years with breast cancer. The sequenced sample was blood. V and J are TRBV28 and TRBJ1-1; maybe TRBD1 (5 bases). CDR3 coding DNA: TGTGCCAGCAGTCCCAGCCTGGGGGTCACTGAAGCTTTCTTT. Translating gives CASSPSLGVTEAFF. Looking up the rest from reference TRBV28 and TRBJ1-1 gives the full variable domain: DVKVTQSSRYLVKRTGEKVFLECVQDMDHENMFWYRQDPGLGLRLIYFSYDVKMKEKGDIPEGYSVSREKKERFSLILESASTNQTSMYLCASSPSLGVTEAFFGQGTRLTVV.